Included here is one T cell receptor (beta chain) sequence, with context. What it binds is unknown. These data are taken from a study of blood T cells in healthy people across ages. Whole-study results and caveats: Nothing was known about donor CMV status, and this possibly confounded expanded clonotype changes.

Alongside a J-beta primer mix, a sample-barcoded 5' primer served in a second PCR lasting about 6 to 11 cycles. TCRdb fed the 5' RACE reads into MiXCR, producing one record per CDR3 protein. The top ten hold nearly 20% of the sample, which has around 800,000 distinct CDR3 sequences, 44% seen once. Individuals who donated were healthy Caucasians from Russia aged 6 to 90. Germline loops: CDR1 SGHDT, CDR2 YYEEEE. This CDR3 is built from 16 residues. With V trimmed by 6 bases and J by 1 base, 8 bases remained unmatched. This clonotype originated in a man between 60 and 70 years old in good health. The chain recombines TRBV5-6 with TRBJ2-5; 11 positions agree with TRBD1. Material for sequencing was blood. CDR3 sequence reads: CASTTYGTGGQETQYF. CDR3 DNA: TGTGCCAGCACCACGTACGGGACAGGGGGCCAAGAGACCCAGTACTTC.